The 24 T cell receptor beta chains listed next were all sequenced from one sample in a study of blood T cell repertoires in COVID-19. Clones were sequenced by immunoSEQ multiplex PCR, and TCRdb holds only the in-frame ones, with some missing. The sample carries approximately 200,000 clones, approximately 81% recorded once. The sample was peripheral blood. The receptor set was obtained from an elderly woman with acute or convalescent COVID-19.

This chain connects TRBV21-1 to TRBJ2-2; the table's TRBD2 call for D was not verified on the DNA. TRBV21-1 is assigned pseudogene status. This CDR3 has 14 residues. The CDR3 region has the DNA TGTGCCAGCAGCAGTCACCCCGCCGGCGGGGAGCTGTTTTTT. Translating gives CASSSHPAGGELFF.

The genes are TRBV7-2 and TRBJ2-5; 9 bases match TRBD2. Trimming took 7 bases from V and 5 from J; bases not matched to a gene: 11. The CDR3 loop spans 15 amino acids. Germline-derived CDR1 and CDR2 are SGHTA and FQGNSA. The CDR3 DNA is TGTGCCAGCACCCCGCGCGGGGGGGCTGGGGAGACCCAGTACTTC. Translation: CASTPRGGAGETQYF.

This rearrangement joins TRBV19 to TRBJ2-3, with D unresolved. Germline loops: CDR1 LNHDA, CDR2 SQIVND (reference sequence). Trimming left V 6 bases short and J 1 base short, with 8 bases between. The CDR3 is made up of 13 amino acids. CDR3 nucleotides: TGTGCCAGTAGGTCCCAGGGCACAGATACGCAGTATTTT. Translating gives CASRSQGTDTQYF.

This chain uses TRBV27 with TRBJ1-5; TRBD1 agrees at 7 bases. Germline V gene data show CDR1 as MNHEY and CDR2 as SMNVEV (reference sequence). This CDR3 has 14 amino acids. Unmatched junction bases numbered 8, after V lost 6 bases and J lost 6 bases. The CDR3 sequence is CASSTQQGTQPQHF. The CDR3 nucleotides read TGTGCCAGCAGCACACAACAGGGGACTCAGCCCCAGCATTTT.

This clone came up once. The rearrangement links TRBV5-8 to TRBJ2-2, with D maybe TRBD1 (5 bases). V dropped 0 bases and J dropped 0 bases, with 9 bases sitting between them. Germline V lookup: CDR1 SGHTS, CDR2 YDEGEE. This CDR3 contains 16 residues. CDR3 loop: CASSLVRVANTGELFF. DNA for the CDR3: TGTGCCAGCAGCTTGGTCAGGGTGGCGAACACCGGGGAGCTGTTTTTT.

The chain couples TRBV29-1 to TRBJ2-5; D call uncertain. V was clipped by 7 bases and J by 4 bases, with 19 bases between them. Germline CDR1 SQVTM, CDR2 ANQGSEA. The CDR3 is 14 residues long. DNA of the CDR3: TGCAGCGCCGTTCTACCCAACCTCGGAGAGACCCAGTACTTC. It specifies CSAVLPNLGETQYF.

The chain joins TRBV7-2 to TRBJ1-1; D is ambiguous. Trimming took 5 bases from V and 5 from J, leaving 18 bases between them. CDR1 SGHTA and CDR2 FQGNSA come from the germline V gene. The CDR3 length is 15 residues. CDR3 sequence: CASSPLGADQTEAFF. The CDR3, as DNA: TGTGCCAGCAGCCCCCTGGGTGCGGATCAGACTGAAGCTTTCTTT.

The V and J genes are TRBV21-1 and TRBJ2-1; the D call of TRBD2 is as the table states it, not checked on the DNA. TRBV21-1 constitutes a pseudogene. The CDR3 length is 18 residues. The CDR3 DNA reads TGTGCCAGCAGCAAAGGGACTAGCGGGAGGGGGCCCTTCAATGAGCAGTTCTTC. Its protein product is CASSKGTSGRGPFNEQFF.

This clone was counted once. The chain recombines TRBV19 with TRBJ1-4, with TRBD1 identical over 7 bases. The germline CDR1 and CDR2 sequences are LNHDA and SQIVND (reference sequence). Trimming cost V 10 bases and J 8 bases; bases outside gene matches: 10. This CDR3 comprises 13 residues. The CDR3 DNA reads TGTGCCACCAATACAGGGGTGGGCGAAAAACTGTTTTTT. This gives the protein CATNTGVGEKLFF.

This chain connects TRBV5-1 to TRBJ1-2; TRBD1 agrees at 7 bases. CDR1 is SGHRS and CDR2 is YFSETQ in the germline V gene. The CDR3 spans 13 residues. J lost 7 bases, V lost 4 bases, and 7 bases had no gene match. CDR3 nucleotide sequence: TGCGCCAGCAGCCCCGACAGGGTTAGTGGCTACACCTTC. The encoded protein is CASSPDRVSGYTF. The full variable domain, completed using reference TRBV5-1 and TRBJ1-2, is KAGVTQTPRYLIKTRGQQVTLSCSPISGHRSVSWYQQTPGQGLQFLFEYFSETQRNKGNFPGRFSGRQFSNSRSEMNVSTLELGDSALYLCASSPDRVSGYTFGSGTRLTVV.

The chain uses TRBV12-3 or TRBV12-4 and TRBJ1-3; tentative D call: TRBD1 (6 bases). CDR3 size: 13 residues. The ends were cut back, 5 bases at V and 4 bases at J, with 9 bases in the middle. CDR3 protein: CASSKGQGNTIYF. The CDR3 DNA reads TGTGCCAGCAGTAAAGGACAGGGAAACACCATATATTTT.

The V call is TRBV7-2, the J call TRBJ1-1; 12 bases line up with TRBD1. The V gene end was trimmed by 2 bases and the J gene end by 4 bases; junction bases not matched to a gene: 11. The CDR3 totals 18 residues. Germline values: CDR1 SGHTA, CDR2 FQGNSA. CDR3 in DNA: TGTGCCAGCAGCTTAAGGCCGGGACAGGGGGCGAGGGGCACTGAAGCTTTCTTT. Amino acid sequence: CASSLRPGQGARGTEAFF. Variable domain in full (rest from reference TRBV7-2 and TRBJ1-1): GAGVSQSPSNKVTEKGKDVELRCDPISGHTALYWYRQSLGQGLEFLIYFQGNSAPDKSGLPSDRFSAERTGGSVSTLTIQRTQQEDSAVYLCASSLRPGQGARGTEAFFGQGTRLTVV.

This clone was detected only a few times. The chain joins TRBV7-2 to TRBJ1-2; D remains unclear. CDR3 length: 13 amino acids. V dropped 5 bases and J dropped 7 bases, with 14 bases sitting between them. Germline V lookup: CDR1 SGHTA, CDR2 FQGNSA. As DNA, the CDR3 is TGTGCCAGCAGCCGAGAAGTGGAGGGTGGCTACACCTTC. Its translation: CASSREVEGGYTF.

J is TRBJ2-7 and V is TRBV5-1, with 9 bases that match TRBD1. Germline trimming cut 5 bases from V and 3 bases from J; bases unmatched to any gene: 9. This CDR3 region has 15 residues. Germline values: CDR1 SGHRS, CDR2 YFSETQ. The CDR3 coding sequence is TGCGCCAGCAGTCAGTCGGGACAGGGTAACTACGAGCAGTACTTC. This encodes CASSQSGQGNYEQYF.

This sequence joins TRBV5-1 and TRBJ2-7; 11 bases align to TRBD1. The CDR3 is 16 amino acids. Germline trimming cut 0 bases from V and 6 bases from J; bases unmatched to any gene: 8. Germline CDR1 reads SGHRS; CDR2 reads YFSETQ. The CDR3 sequence is CASSLGDGQGAGEQYF. The CDR3 nucleotides are TGCGCCAGCAGCTTGGGGGACGGACAGGGGGCCGGCGAGCAGTACTTC.

The chain couples TRBV6-5 to TRBJ1-1; D gene ambiguous. The CDR3 loop spans 12 amino acids. The germline gives CDR1 MNHEY, CDR2 SVGAGI. V shed 5 bases and J shed 4 bases, with 8 bases lying between them. CDR3 amino acids: CASSPTSTEAFF. The CDR3 DNA follows: TGTGCCAGCAGTCCTACTAGCACTGAAGCTTTCTTT.

The V gene is TRBV6-5, the J gene TRBJ2-3, with 11 bases that match TRBD1. This CDR3 has 16 amino acids. Germline V gene lookup returns CDR1 MNHEY and CDR2 SVGAGI. The trim removed 4 bases at V and 2 bases at J, leaving 5 bases unmatched. The CDR3 DNA sequence: TGTGCCAGCAGTTTTGGGACAGGGGGGGACACAGATACGCAGTATTTT. This sequence encodes CASSFGTGGDTDTQYF.

This sequence joins TRBV3-1 (or the pseudogene TRBV3-2) and TRBJ1-1, with D perhaps TRBD1 (6 bases). V lost 0 bases and J 6 bases, leaving 14 bases between the germline ends. Germline V gene data show CDR1 as LGHDT and CDR2 as YNNKEL (reference sequence). CDR3 length: 15 residues. The CDR3 spells CASSQDQWGRAEAFF. As DNA, the CDR3 is TGTGCCAGCAGCCAAGATCAATGGGGGCGGGCTGAAGCTTTCTTT.

The chain links TRBV6-2 or TRBV6-3 to TRBJ2-5, with 9 bases fitting TRBD2. The V gene's germline CDR1 is MNHEY and CDR2 SVGEGT. V was clipped by 5 bases and J by 1 base; unmatched bases: 5. The CDR3 length is 15 residues. The CDR3 region is CASSALAGAQETQYF. Here the CDR3 DNA reads TGTGCCAGCAGTGCCTTAGCGGGGGCCCAAGAGACCCAGTACTTC.

V gene TRBV15 combines with J gene TRBJ2-2; 11 nucleotides agree with TRBD1. The CDR3 is 15 amino acids. V lost 5 bases and J lost 4; bases outside the gene matches: 3. Germline assignment: CDR1 LNHNV and CDR2 YYDKDF (reference sequence). The CDR3, as DNA: TGTGCCACCAGCCGGACAGGGGGCCTCACCGGGGAGCTGTTTTTT. Translation: CATSRTGGLTGELFF.

The chain joins TRBV12-3 or TRBV12-4 to TRBJ2-7; D uncertain. The CDR3 length is 12 residues. The V gene lost 6 bases and the J gene lost 4 bases, with 10 bases spanning the gap. Here the CDR3 DNA reads TGTGCCAGCAGCCATCAGAGGTACGAGCAGTACTTC. It yields the protein CASSHQRYEQYF.

This chain links TRBV27 with TRBJ2-7, with D possibly TRBD1 on 6 matching bases. Germline CDR1 is MNHEY and CDR2 is SMNVEV (reference sequence). The CDR3 runs to 14 residues. Deletions cut 3 bases from V and 2 bases from J, with 11 bases between. In nucleotides, the CDR3 is TGTGCCAGCAGTTTTGACAGGAACACCTACGAGCAGTACTTC. As protein: CASSFDRNTYEQYF.

The gene calls are TRBV5-1 and TRBJ2-7; tentatively, D is TRBD1 (6 bases). V was shortened by 5 bases and J by 5 bases, with 17 bases between the two germline ends. The CDR3 contains 14 residues. The germline gives CDR1 SGHRS, CDR2 YFSETQ. For the CDR3, the DNA is TGCGCCAGCAGAGGACAGCCCCAGGAGGACGAGCAGTACTTC. Its protein is CASRGQPQEDEQYF. Full variable domain (outside the CDR3, taken from reference TRBV5-1 and TRBJ2-7): KAGVTQTPRYLIKTRGQQVTLSCSPISGHRSVSWYQQTPGQGLQFLFEYFSETQRNKGNFPGRFSGRQFSNSRSEMNVSTLELGDSALYLCASRGQPQEDEQYFGPGTRLTVT.

The V call is TRBV6-5, the J call TRBJ2-7, with D perhaps TRBD1 (5 bases). Germline V gives CDR1 MNHEY, CDR2 SVGAGI. The CDR3 is 13 amino acids. The germline V and J ends were trimmed by 6 bases and 2 bases, with 11 bases remaining between them. CDR3 residues: CASRPQVTYEQYF. DNA of the CDR3: TGTGCCAGCAGACCACAGGTAACCTACGAGCAGTACTTC.